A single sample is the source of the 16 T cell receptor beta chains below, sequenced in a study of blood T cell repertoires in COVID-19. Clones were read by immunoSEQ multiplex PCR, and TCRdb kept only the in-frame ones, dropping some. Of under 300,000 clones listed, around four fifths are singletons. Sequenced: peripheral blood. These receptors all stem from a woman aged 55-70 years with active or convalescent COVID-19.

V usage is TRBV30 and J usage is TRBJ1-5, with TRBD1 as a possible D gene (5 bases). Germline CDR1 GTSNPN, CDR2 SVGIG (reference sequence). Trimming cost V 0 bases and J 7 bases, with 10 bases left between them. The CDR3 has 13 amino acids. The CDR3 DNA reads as TGTGCCTGGAGTGTAAATAGGGGACAGCCCCAGCATTTT. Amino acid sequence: CAWSVNRGQPQHF.

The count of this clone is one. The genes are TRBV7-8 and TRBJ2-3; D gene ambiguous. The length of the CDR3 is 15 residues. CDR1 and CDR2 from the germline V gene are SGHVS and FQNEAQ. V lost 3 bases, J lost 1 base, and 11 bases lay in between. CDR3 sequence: CASSFPSSGTDTQYF. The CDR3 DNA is TGTGCCAGCAGCTTTCCATCGTCAGGCACAGATACGCAGTATTTT. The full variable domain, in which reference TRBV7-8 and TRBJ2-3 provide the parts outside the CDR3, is GAGVSQSPRYKVAKRGQDVALRCDPISGHVSLFWYQQALGQGPEFLTYFQNEAQLDKSGLPSDRFFAERPEGSVSTLKIQRTQQEDSAVYLCASSFPSSGTDTQYFGPGTRLTVL.

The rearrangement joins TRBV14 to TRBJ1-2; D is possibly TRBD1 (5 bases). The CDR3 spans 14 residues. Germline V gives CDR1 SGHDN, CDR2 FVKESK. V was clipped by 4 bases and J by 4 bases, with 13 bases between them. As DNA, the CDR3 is TGTGCCAGCAGCCTGGGGGGTTCGGTCTATGGCTACACCTTC. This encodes CASSLGGSVYGYTF.

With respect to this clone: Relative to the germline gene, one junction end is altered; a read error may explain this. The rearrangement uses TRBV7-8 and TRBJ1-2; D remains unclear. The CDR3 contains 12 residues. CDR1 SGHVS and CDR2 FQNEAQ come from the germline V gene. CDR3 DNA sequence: TGTGCCAGCAGCTTAGGGTCGAGAACGACTGAATTC. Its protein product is CASSLGSRTTEF.

CDR3 in amino acids: CASIRGNTEAFF. As DNA, the CDR3 is TGTGCCAGCATAAGAGGGAACACTGAAGCTTTCTTT. The chain recombines TRBV6-6 with TRBJ1-1, with D uncertain. Germline CDR1 and CDR2: MNHNY and SVGAGI (reference sequence). This CDR3 spans 12 amino acids. The V and J ends lost 7 bases and 1 base respectively, with 7 bases between them.

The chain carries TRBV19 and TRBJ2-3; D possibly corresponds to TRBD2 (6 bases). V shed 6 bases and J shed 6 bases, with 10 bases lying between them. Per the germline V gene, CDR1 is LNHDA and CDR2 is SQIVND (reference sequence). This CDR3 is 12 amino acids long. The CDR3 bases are TGTGCCAGTAGGGGGGACTCGGATACGCAGTATTTT. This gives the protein CASRGDSDTQYF.

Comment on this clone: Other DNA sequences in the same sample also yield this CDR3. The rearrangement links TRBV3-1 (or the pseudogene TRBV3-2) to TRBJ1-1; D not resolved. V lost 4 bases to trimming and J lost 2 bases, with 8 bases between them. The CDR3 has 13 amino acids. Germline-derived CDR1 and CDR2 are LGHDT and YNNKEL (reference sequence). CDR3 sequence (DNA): TGTGCCAGCAGCCTCACAGTAAACACTGAAGCTTTCTTT. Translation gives CASSLTVNTEAFF.

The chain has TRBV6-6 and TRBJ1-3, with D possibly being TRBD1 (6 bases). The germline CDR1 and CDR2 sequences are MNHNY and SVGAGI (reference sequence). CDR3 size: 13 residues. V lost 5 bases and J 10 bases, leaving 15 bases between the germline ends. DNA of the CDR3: TGTGCCAGCAGTCCGGGACAAGAATTAACCATATATTTT. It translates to CASSPGQELTIYF.

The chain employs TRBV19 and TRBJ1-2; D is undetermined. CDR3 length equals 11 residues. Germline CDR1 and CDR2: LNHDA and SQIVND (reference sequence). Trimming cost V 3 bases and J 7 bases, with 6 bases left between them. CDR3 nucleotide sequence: TGTGCCAGTAGTATCTACGGTGGCTACACCTTC. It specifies CASSIYGGYTF.

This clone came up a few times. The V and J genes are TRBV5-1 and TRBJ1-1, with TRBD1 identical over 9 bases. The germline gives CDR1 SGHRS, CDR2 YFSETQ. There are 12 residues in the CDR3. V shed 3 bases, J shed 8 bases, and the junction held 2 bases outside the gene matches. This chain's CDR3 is CASSYGQGEAFF. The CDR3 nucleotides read TGCGCCAGCAGCTACGGACAGGGGGAAGCTTTCTTT.

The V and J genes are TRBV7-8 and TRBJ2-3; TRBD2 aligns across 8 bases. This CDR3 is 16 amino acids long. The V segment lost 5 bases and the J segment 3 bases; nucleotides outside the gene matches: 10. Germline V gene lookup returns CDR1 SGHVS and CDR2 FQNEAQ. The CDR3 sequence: CASSTTGASGTDTQYF. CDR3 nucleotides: TGTGCCAGCAGCACTACTGGGGCTAGCGGGACAGATACGCAGTATTTT. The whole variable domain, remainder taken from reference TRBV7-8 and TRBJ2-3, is GAGVSQSPRYKVAKRGQDVALRCDPISGHVSLFWYQQALGQGPEFLTYFQNEAQLDKSGLPSDRFFAERPEGSVSTLKIQRTQQEDSAVYLCASSTTGASGTDTQYFGPGTRLTVL.

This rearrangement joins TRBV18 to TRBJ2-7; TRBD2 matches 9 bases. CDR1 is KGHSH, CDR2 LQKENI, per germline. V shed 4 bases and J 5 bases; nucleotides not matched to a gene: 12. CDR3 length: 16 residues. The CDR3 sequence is CASSLSSAGGPNEQYV. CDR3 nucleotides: TGTGCCAGCTCACTGAGTAGTGCGGGGGGGCCCAACGAGCAGTACGTC.

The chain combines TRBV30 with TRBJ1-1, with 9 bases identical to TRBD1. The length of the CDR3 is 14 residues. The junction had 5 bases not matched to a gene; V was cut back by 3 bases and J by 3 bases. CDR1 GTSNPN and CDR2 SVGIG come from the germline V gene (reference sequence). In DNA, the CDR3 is TGTGCCTGGAGGACAGGGGGTTGGGACACTGAAGCTTTCTTT. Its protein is CAWRTGGWDTEAFF.

The CDR3 sequence: CASSLKAGTQSYEQYF. The CDR3 DNA is TGTGCCAGCAGCTTAAAGGCGGGCACCCAATCCTACGAGCAGTACTTC. The rearrangement uses TRBV13 and TRBJ2-7; TRBD2 is a possible D gene (5 bases). Trimming cost V 2 bases and J 1 base, with 15 bases left between them. The germline gives CDR1 PRHDT, CDR2 FYEKMQ (reference sequence). The CDR3 consists of 16 residues. The full variable domain, its missing parts supplied by reference TRBV13 and TRBJ2-7, is AAGVIQSPRHLIKEKRETATLKCYPIPRHDTVYWYQQGPGQDPQFLISFYEKMQSDKGSIPDRFSAQQFSDYHSELNMSSLELGDSALYFCASSLKAGTQSYEQYFGPGTRLTVT.

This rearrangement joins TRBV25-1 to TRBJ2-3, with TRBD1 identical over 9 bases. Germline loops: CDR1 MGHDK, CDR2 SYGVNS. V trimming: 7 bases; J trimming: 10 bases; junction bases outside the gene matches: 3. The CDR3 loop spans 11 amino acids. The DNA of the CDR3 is TGTGCCAGCACCCGGGACAGGGCGCAGTATTTT. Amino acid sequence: CASTRDRAQYF. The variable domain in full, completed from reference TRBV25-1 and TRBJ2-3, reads EADIYQTPRYLVIGTGKKITLECSQTMGHDKMYWYQQDPGMELHLIHYSYGVNSTEKGDLSSESTVSRIRTEHFPLTLESARPSHTSQYLCASTRDRAQYFGPGTRLTVL.

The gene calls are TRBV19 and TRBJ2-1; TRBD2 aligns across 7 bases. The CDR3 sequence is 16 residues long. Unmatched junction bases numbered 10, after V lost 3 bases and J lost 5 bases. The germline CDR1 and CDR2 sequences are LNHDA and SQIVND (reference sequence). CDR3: CASSIRGGRKDNEQFF. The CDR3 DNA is TGTGCCAGTAGTATTCGCGGGGGAAGAAAGGACAATGAGCAGTTCTTC. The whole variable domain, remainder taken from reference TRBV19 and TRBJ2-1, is DGGITQSPKYLFRKEGQNVTLSCEQNLNHDAMYWYRQDPGQGLRLIYYSQIVNDFQKGDIAEGYSVSREKKESFPLTVTSAQKNPTAFYLCASSIRGGRKDNEQFFGPGTRLTVL.